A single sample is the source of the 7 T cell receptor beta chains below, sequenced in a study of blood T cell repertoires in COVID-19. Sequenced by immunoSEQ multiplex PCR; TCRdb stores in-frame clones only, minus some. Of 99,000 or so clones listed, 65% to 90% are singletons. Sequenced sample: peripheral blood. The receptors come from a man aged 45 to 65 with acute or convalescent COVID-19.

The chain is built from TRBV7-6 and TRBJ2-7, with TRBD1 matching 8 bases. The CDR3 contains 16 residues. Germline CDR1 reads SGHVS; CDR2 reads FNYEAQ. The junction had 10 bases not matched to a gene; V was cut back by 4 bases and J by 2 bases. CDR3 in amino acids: CASSSSAKTGAYEQYF. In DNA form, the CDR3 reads TGTGCCAGCAGCTCCAGCGCGAAGACAGGGGCCTACGAGCAGTACTTC.

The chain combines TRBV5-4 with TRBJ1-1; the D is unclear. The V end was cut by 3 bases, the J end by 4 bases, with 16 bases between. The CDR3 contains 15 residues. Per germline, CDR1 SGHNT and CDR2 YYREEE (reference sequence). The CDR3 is CASSSPRDAGTEAFF. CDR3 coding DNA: TGTGCCAGCAGCTCTCCCCGTGACGCAGGCACTGAAGCTTTCTTT.

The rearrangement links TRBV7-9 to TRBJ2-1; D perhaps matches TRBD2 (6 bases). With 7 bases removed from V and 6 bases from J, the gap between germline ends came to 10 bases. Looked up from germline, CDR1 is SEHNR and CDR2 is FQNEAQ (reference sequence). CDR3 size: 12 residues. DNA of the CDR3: TGTGCCAGCACCGGGGGAGGCAATGAGCAGTTCTTC. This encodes CASTGGGNEQFF.

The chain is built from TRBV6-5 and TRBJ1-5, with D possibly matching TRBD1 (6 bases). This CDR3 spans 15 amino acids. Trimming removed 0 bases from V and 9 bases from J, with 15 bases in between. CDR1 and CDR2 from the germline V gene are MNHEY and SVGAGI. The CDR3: CASSYSWGGQGPQHF. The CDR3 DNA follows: TGTGCCAGCAGTTACTCTTGGGGGGGGCAGGGGCCCCAGCATTTT.

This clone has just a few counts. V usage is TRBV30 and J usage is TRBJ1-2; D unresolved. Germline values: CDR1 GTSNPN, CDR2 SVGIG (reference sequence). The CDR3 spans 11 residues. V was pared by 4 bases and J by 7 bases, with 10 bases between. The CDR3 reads CAWTEVAGYTF. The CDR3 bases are TGTGCCTGGACAGAGGTGGCTGGCTACACCTTC.

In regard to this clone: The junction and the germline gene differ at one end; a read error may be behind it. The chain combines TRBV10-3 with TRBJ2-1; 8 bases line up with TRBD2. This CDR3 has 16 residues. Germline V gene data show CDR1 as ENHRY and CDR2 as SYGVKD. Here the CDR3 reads CAIMVASGGPYNEQFF. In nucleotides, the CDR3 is TGTGCCATCATGGTGGCAAGCGGGGGACCCTATAATGAGCAGTTCTTC.

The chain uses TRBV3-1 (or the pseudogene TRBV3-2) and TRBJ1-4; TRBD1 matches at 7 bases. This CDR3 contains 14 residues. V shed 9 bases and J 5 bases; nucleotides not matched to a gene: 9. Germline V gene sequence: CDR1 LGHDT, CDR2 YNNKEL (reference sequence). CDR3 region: CASKPGTANEKLFF. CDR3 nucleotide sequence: TGTGCCAGTAAACCCGGGACAGCAAATGAAAAACTGTTTTTT.